The sequence of this T cell receptor beta chain was determined in a study of shared clonotypes between healthy human individuals. Study-wide background: Contributing individuals were two females and a few males aged 18 to 49. General study results and limits: Generation probabilities of non-shared clonotypes were lower (relative to those shared by all four donors).

Regarding this clone: Its cognate antigen is unknown.

The table came from immunoSEQ multiplex PCR; TCRdb's copy has only in-frame clones and leaves some out. The sample holds about 2.4 million clones, over 85% seen once. Division of CD4+ cells produced a CD45RA+ naive subset and a CD45RA-negative memory subset. Per germline, CDR1 MNHEY and CDR2 SVGAGI. Trimming shortened V by 4 bases and J by 5 bases, and 14 bases separated the two germline ends. The CDR3 length is 14 residues. The V call is TRBV6-5, the J call TRBJ2-5, with D perhaps TRBD1 or TRBD2 (5 bases each). Sequencing was performed on naive CD4+ T cells from PBMCs. Subset reported: CD45RA+ positively selected. The clonotype was recovered from a man younger than 35 in good health. Some clones in this sample may be carry-over from other donors' samples. CDR3 in amino acids: CASSSGTGTETQYF. In nucleotides, the CDR3 is TGTGCCAGCAGTTCCGGGACGGGAACGGAGACCCAGTACTTC.